Below are 22 T cell receptor beta chains sequenced from a single sample in a study of T cells after yellow fever vaccination. TCRdb reprocessed the 5' RACE reads with MiXCR, giving one entry per CDR3 protein. The data hold more than 300,000 distinct CDR3 sequences, with 3.5% to 4.5% observed a single time. The source material was PBMCs, sampled 15 days after the yellow fever booster vaccination. These receptor sequences come from a man aged 18 to 29 who received the YFV17D yellow fever vaccine.

This chain joins TRBV20-1 and TRBJ1-5, with 7 bases matching TRBD1. The CDR3 length is 16 residues. V shed 2 bases, J shed 0 bases, and the junction held 7 bases outside the gene matches. The germline V gene encodes CDR1 DFQATT and CDR2 SNEGSKA (reference sequence). DNA of the CDR3: TGCAGTGCTAGAAGACGGGACAGTTATAGCAATCAGCCCCAGCATTTT. Translation gives CSARRRDSYSNQPQHF.

The sample holds many counts of this clonotype. The V call is TRBV20-1, the J call TRBJ2-1; D is possibly TRBD2 (5 bases). Looked up from germline, CDR1 is DFQATT and CDR2 is SNEGSKA (reference sequence). Trimming stripped 0 bases from V and 4 bases from J, with 13 bases between. The CDR3 runs 15 residues. CDR3 residues: CSARERGSFYNEQFF. DNA for the CDR3: TGCAGTGCTAGAGAAAGAGGGTCCTTTTACAATGAGCAGTTCTTC.

This chain joins TRBV2 and TRBJ1-2, with D hard to call. V was clipped by 6 bases and J by 4 bases, with 9 bases between them. CDR1 is SNHLY, CDR2 FYNNEI, per germline. This CDR3 is built from 12 residues. The CDR3 protein is CASSRDTYGYTF. The CDR3 DNA is TGTGCCAGCAGCCGAGATACCTATGGCTACACCTTC. Supplemented by reference TRBV2 and TRBJ1-2, the full variable domain reads EPEVTQTPSHQVTQMGQEVILRCVPISNHLYFYWYRQILGQKVEFLVSFYNNEISEKSEIFDDQFSVERPDGSNFTLKIRSTKLEDSAMYFCASSRDTYGYTFGSGTRLTVV.

This clonotype was counted ten times or more. The rearrangement links TRBV11-2 to TRBJ2-7; D is unclear. Trimming pared 4 bases from V and 7 bases from J, leaving 8 bases between. This CDR3 is built from 11 residues. Germline assignment: CDR1 SGHAT and CDR2 FQNNGV. The CDR3 reads CASSSGWEQYF. The CDR3 DNA is TGTGCCAGCAGCTCCGGCTGGGAGCAGTACTTC.

There are many counts of this clonotype. This chain connects TRBV6-5 to TRBJ2-7; TRBD2 agrees at 8 bases. The germline gives CDR1 MNHEY, CDR2 SVGAGI. This CDR3 has 14 amino acids. The trim removed 0 bases at V and 6 bases at J, leaving 4 bases unmatched. CDR3: CASSYSSGTSEQYF. CDR3 in DNA: TGTGCCAGCAGTTACTCATCCGGGACTAGCGAGCAGTACTTC.

J is TRBJ1-2 and V is TRBV7-9, with TRBD1 as a possible D gene (5 bases). Deletions cut 2 bases from V and 6 bases from J, with 13 bases between. Looked up from germline, CDR1 is SEHNR and CDR2 is FQNEAQ (reference sequence). CDR3 length: 14 amino acids. CDR3 coding DNA: TGTGCCAGCAGCTTAAAGGGGCGACGGAATGGCTACACCTTC. Amino acids: CASSLKGRRNGYTF.

This clonotype was found a few times. The chain recombines TRBV5-1 with TRBJ1-2; D gene ambiguous. V gave up 4 bases and J gave up 5 bases, with 21 bases separating them. Germline CDR1 SGHRS, CDR2 YFSETQ. The CDR3 length is 16 residues. The CDR3 DNA reads TGCGCCAGCAGCCCCTGGACGGGCAGTGATGTTTATGGCTACACCTTC. Translating gives CASSPWTGSDVYGYTF.

At least ten counts were recorded for this clonotype. Here the CDR3 DNA reads TGTGCCAGTAGTAATTGGTACGCGAACACTGAAGCTTTCTTT. This gives the protein CASSNWYANTEAFF. V gene TRBV19 combines with J gene TRBJ1-1; D is unresolved. V shed 4 bases and J shed 1 base, with 10 bases lying between them. The CDR3 runs to 14 residues. CDR1 and CDR2 from the germline V gene are LNHDA and SQIVND (reference sequence).

There are a few counts of this clonotype. This chain connects TRBV28 to TRBJ2-7, with unresolved D. The length of the CDR3 is 12 residues. Germline assignment: CDR1 MDHEN and CDR2 SYDVKM. The V end lost 2 bases, the J end lost 5 bases, and 7 bases lay between the germline ends. This chain's CDR3 is CASSLKGHEQYV. The DNA for the CDR3 is TGTGCCAGCAGTTTAAAGGGTCACGAGCAGTACGTC.

The chain combines TRBV7-2 with TRBJ2-3; D gene unclear. The V and J ends lost 1 base and 4 bases respectively, with 15 bases between them. CDR3 length: 16 amino acids. Per the germline V gene, CDR1 is SGHTA and CDR2 is FQGNSA. The CDR3 DNA reads TGTGCCAGCAGCTTAGAATGGGCCCCTGGGGCAGATACGCAGTATTTT. This gives the protein CASSLEWAPGADTQYF.

This clonotype came up many times. The chain uses TRBV10-3 and TRBJ1-3, with 8 bases identical to TRBD1. Trimming at V came to 8 bases and at J to 0 bases, leaving 9 bases not matched to a gene. The CDR3 is 16 amino acids. Germline V CDR1 and CDR2: ENHRY, SYGVKD. The CDR3 sequence is CAIGPGDRGSGNTIYF. In DNA, the CDR3 is TGTGCCATCGGACCCGGAGACAGGGGCTCTGGAAACACCATATATTTT.

CDR3 sequence: CASRRGQGKAGANVLTF. The CDR3 nucleotides read TGTGCCAGCAGGAGGGGACAGGGCAAAGCTGGGGCCAACGTCCTGACTTTC. The chain joins TRBV27 to TRBJ2-6, with TRBD1 identical over 9 bases. This CDR3 comprises 17 residues. CDR1 and CDR2 from the germline V gene are MNHEY and SMNVEV (reference sequence). V dropped 6 bases and J dropped 2; count of bases not matched to a gene: 8.

This clonotype has only a few counts. The chain links TRBV7-9 to TRBJ1-5; perhaps TRBD1 as D (5 bases). Germline V lookup: CDR1 SEHNR, CDR2 FQNEAQ (reference sequence). The CDR3 has 14 amino acids. V was clipped by 5 bases and J by 2 bases, with 10 bases between them. Written as DNA, the CDR3 is TGTGCCAGCAGCCGAGGGGACCGCAATCAGCCCCAGCATTTT. This translates into CASSRGDRNQPQHF.

The table lists this clonotype with many counts. This chain uses TRBV4-3 with TRBJ1-2; 7 nucleotides line up with TRBD1. The CDR3 totals 13 residues. CDR1 is LGHNA and CDR2 is YSLEER in the germline V gene. J lost 4 bases, V lost 1 base, and 0 bases had no gene match. The CDR3 nucleotides are TGCGCCAGCAGCCAAGGGGACAGCTATGGCTACACCTTC. Protein sequence: CASSQGDSYGYTF.

This clonotype came up a few times. The chain uses TRBV5-1 and TRBJ2-2, with 9 bases matching TRBD1. This CDR3 contains 16 residues. Germline lookup yields CDR1 SGHRS and CDR2 YFSETQ. V gave up 1 base and J gave up 4 bases; unmatched junction bases: 5. CDR3 sequence: CASSLFTGGLTGELFF. The CDR3 DNA sequence: TGCGCCAGCAGCTTGTTCACAGGGGGCCTCACCGGGGAGCTGTTTTTT.

Ten or more counts support this clonotype. The chain carries TRBV11-2 and TRBJ2-4; 7 bases are shared with TRBD1. This CDR3 is 14 amino acids long. The V gene's germline CDR1 is SGHAT and CDR2 FQNNGV. Trimming took 5 bases from V and 4 from J; bases not matched to a gene: 5. The CDR3 DNA reads as TGTGCCAGCAGCGCCGTGACAGGGAAAAACATTCAGTACTTC. Protein product: CASSAVTGKNIQYF.

A few counts support this clonotype. The chain couples TRBV28 to TRBJ1-5; D unresolved. Trimming stripped 1 base from V and 7 bases from J, with 26 bases between. Per the germline V gene, CDR1 is MDHEN and CDR2 is SYDVKM. This CDR3 is built from 19 residues. CDR3 protein: CASSLLARAGNRNMQPQHF. The DNA of the CDR3 is TGTGCCAGCAGTTTATTGGCACGGGCAGGTAATAGGAATATGCAGCCCCAGCATTTT.

This clonotype was counted ten times or more. The chain joins TRBV6-5 to TRBJ1-5; the D gene is possibly TRBD1 (6 bases). Between the trimmed V and J ends, which lost 4 bases and 6 bases, there was a span of 10 bases. This CDR3 has 13 amino acids. Germline CDR1 and CDR2: MNHEY and SVGAGI. CDR3 in DNA: TGTGCCAGCAGTTGGACAGCCGGTCAGCCCCAGCATTTT. Translated, it gives CASSWTAGQPQHF.

This clonotype appeared many times. The chain links TRBV5-1 to TRBJ2-3; D unresolved. Germline CDR1 and CDR2: SGHRS and YFSETQ. This CDR3 is built from 12 residues. V lost 4 bases and J lost 2, with 5 bases in between. Here the CDR3 reads CASSQYTDTQYF. The CDR3 DNA is TGCGCCAGCAGCCAGTACACAGATACGCAGTATTTT.

The chain recombines TRBV20-1 with TRBJ1-2; no reliable D call. V lost 3 bases, J lost 3 bases, and 5 bases lay in between. Germline CDR1 and CDR2: DFQATT and SNEGSKA (reference sequence). The CDR3 totals 11 residues. In nucleotides, the CDR3 is TGCAGTGCTAGGGAGGACTATGGCTACACCTTC. Translation: CSAREDYGYTF.

This clonotype was seen at least ten times. The J gene is TRBJ2-7, the V gene TRBV5-1, with 8 nucleotides matching TRBD1. The CDR3 is 13 residues long. Losses at the gene ends were 3 bases for V and 3 bases for J; bases not matched to a gene: 2. Looked up from germline, CDR1 is SGHRS and CDR2 is YFSETQ. The CDR3 sequence is CASSYGQGYEQYV. The DNA for the CDR3 is TGCGCCAGCAGCTACGGACAGGGCTACGAGCAGTACGTC.

There are a few counts of this clonotype. The rearrangement uses TRBV28 and TRBJ2-1; 7 bases map to TRBD2. There are 14 residues in the CDR3. From germline, CDR1 is MDHEN and CDR2 SYDVKM. The J segment lost 5 bases and the V segment lost 7 bases, leaving 8 bases of the junction unmatched. In DNA, the CDR3 is TGTGCCAGCATCTCTAGCGGAACCAACAATGAGCAGTTCTTC. Encoded protein: CASISSGTNNEQFF. The variable domain in full, completed from reference TRBV28 and TRBJ2-1, reads DVKVTQSSRYLVKRTGEKVFLECVQDMDHENMFWYRQDPGLGLRLIYFSYDVKMKEKGDIPEGYSVSREKKERFSLILESASTNQTSMYLCASISSGTNNEQFFGPGTRLTVL.